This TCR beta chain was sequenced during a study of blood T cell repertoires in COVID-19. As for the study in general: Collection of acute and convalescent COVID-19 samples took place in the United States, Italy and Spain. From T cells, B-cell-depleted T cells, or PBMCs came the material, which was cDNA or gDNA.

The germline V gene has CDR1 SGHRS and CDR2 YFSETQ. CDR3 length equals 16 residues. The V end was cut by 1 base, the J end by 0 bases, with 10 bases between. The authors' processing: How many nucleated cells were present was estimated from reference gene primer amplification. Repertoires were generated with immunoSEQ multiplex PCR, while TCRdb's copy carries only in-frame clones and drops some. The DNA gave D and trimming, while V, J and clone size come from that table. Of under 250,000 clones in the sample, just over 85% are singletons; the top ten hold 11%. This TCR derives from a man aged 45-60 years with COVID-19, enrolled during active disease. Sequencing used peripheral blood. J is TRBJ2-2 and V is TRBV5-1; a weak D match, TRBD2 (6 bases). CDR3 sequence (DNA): TGCGCCAGCAGCTTGCGGGTAGCGGCGAACACCGGGGAGCTGTTTTTT. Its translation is CASSLRVAANTGELFF.